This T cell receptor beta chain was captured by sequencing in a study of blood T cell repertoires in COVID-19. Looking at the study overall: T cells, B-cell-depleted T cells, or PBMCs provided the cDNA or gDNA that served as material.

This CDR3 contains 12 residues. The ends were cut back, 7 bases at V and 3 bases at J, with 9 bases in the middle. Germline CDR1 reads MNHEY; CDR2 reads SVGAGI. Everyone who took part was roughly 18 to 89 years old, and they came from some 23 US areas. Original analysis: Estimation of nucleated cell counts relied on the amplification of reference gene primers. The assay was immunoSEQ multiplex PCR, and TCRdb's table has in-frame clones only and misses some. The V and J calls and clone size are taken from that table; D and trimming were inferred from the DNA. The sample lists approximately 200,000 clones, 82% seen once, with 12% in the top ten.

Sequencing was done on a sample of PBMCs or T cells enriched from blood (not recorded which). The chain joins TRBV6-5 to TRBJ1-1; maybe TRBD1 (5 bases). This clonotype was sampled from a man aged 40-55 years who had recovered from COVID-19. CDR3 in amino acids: CASIWGDTEAFF. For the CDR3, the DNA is TGTGCCAGCATCTGGGGGGACACTGAAGCTTTCTTT.